A single TCR beta chain is shown here with its context. This entry is derived from a study of blood T cell repertoires in COVID-19. Across the whole study: Nucleic acid was either cDNA or gDNA, and it came from T cells, B-cell-depleted T cells, or PBMCs.

How the authors handled the data: Nucleated cell number was recorded as an estimate derived from reference gene primer amplification. Clones were sequenced by immunoSEQ multiplex PCR, and TCRdb holds only the in-frame ones, with some missing. V and J calls and clone size are given by that table; D and trimming were obtained from the DNA. The data show around 50,000 clones, roughly 91% seen once. The CDR3 length is 16 residues. Trimming shortened V by 4 bases and J by 1 base, and 16 bases separated the two germline ends. Germline CDR1 and CDR2: SGHAT and FQDESV (reference sequence). The J gene is TRBJ1-2, the V gene TRBV11-1, with D unresolved. Sample: peripheral blood. This TCR derives from a man aged 50-60 years with active COVID-19. CDR3 DNA sequence: TGTGCCAGCAGCTCATCGGGGTGGCGGGATAACTATGGCTACACCTTC. This sequence encodes CASSSSGWRDNYGYTF.